This record looks at one T cell receptor beta chain sequence and its context. Its antigen is not yet known. No base qualities exist here, and no much larger clone lies one base off it. The data were obtained in a study of IL-17A CD8 T cells in psoriatic arthritis synovium. Context from the whole study: The goal of the study was to define the phenotype, molecular profile and function of synovial IL-17A+CD8+ T cells in psoriatic arthritis pathogenesis.

General conclusions and limits of the study: Only three patients were covered by TCR sequencing, and this limited sample size was acknowledged by the authors. Although some individual clones took up over 5% of the repertoire, most synovial CD8+ subsets stayed polyclonal. In a couple of patients, many Tc17 clones were shared with the synovial Tc1 population, giving Morisita overlap indices above 0.85. Because no psoriatic arthritis synovial tissue samples were available, cells were taken from synovial fluid instead of synovial tissue.

Magnetically isolated CD3+ T cells were stimulated around 1.5 hours with PMA and ionomycin, then labeled by IL-17A and IFNgamma cytokine secretion assays. Synovial fluid effusions were drawn from actively inflamed joints of patients with psoriatic arthritis. For each patient, synovial fluid served as the source from which three memory CD8+ T cell populations were isolated by sorting: Tc1 cells (IL-17A-IFNgamma+), Tc17 cells (IL-17A+) and the bulk memory fraction, allowing their TCR repertoires to be compared. The psoriatic arthritis patients fulfilled the Classification of Psoriatic Arthritis Study Group (CASPAR) criteria. After counterstaining with viability dye plus anti-CD3, CD8, CD14 and CD4 antibodies, the cytokine-secreting cells were sorted on a BD FACSAria. In a few patients with psoriatic arthritis, sorted CD8+ T cell subsets from synovial fluid were put through TCRbeta sequencing. After isolation with Lymphoprep, synovial fluid mononuclear cells were cryopreserved in liquid nitrogen until use. The medium used for cryopreservation was made up of around 50% fetal calf serum and about 9.8% dimethyl sulfoxide.

Deletion took 6 bases off V and 9 bases off J, with a span of 12 bases between the germline ends. Via the germline V gene, CDR1 is MGHRA and CDR2 YSYEKL. The CDR3 goes from the cysteine to the phenylalanine over 12 residues. Kept here is only the CDR3 DNA, which spans 36 bases and is read in frame from base 1. DNA was extracted (Qiagen), and TCRbeta V-D-J rearrangements were subjected to bias-controlled amplification followed by high-throughput sequencing (immunoSEQ; Adaptive Biotech). On the study's bioinformatics: The immunoSEQ Analyzer platform was used for sequence-level analysis of productive sequences. Clonality was calculated as 1 minus Pielou's evenness, with values from 0 (highly polyclonal) to 1 (monoclonal). Repertoire overlap between subsets was quantified with the Morisita index, from 0 (no similarity) to 1 (complete similarity). In its TCRdb copy, this immuneACCESS table keeps in-frame sequences only and misses some clones. Where compared with another copy, unresolved V genes explain less than half of these, and the others have no known cause. For V, J and clone size, that table is used; D and trimming come from the DNA. This sample lists some 2,400 clones; around three quarters were detected once. The top ten constitute roughly 16% of the sample.

The chain is made from TRBV4-1 and TRBJ2-1; TRBD2 is a weak D gene call, 6 bases matching. What was sequenced was IFN-gamma+ CD8+ T cells from synovial fluid. The cell subset or site label, as the study defines it: IL-17A-IFNgamma+ memory CD8+ (Tc1) cells. The sequence derives from a human donor with psoriatic arthritis. Read as DNA, the sequence is TGCGCCAGCAGTCGTATCGGGGGTGAGCAGTTCTTC. This translates into CASSRIGGEQFF.